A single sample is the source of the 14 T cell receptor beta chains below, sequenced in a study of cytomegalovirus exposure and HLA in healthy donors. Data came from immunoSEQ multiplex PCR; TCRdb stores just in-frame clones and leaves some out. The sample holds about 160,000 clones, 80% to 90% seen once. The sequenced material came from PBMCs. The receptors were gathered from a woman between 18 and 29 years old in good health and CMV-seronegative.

The CDR3 nucleotides read TGCGCCAGCAGTGACCCAGTCGTAGTAGCCGGTGCATTCAATGAGCAGTTCTTC. Its translation: CASSDPVVVAGAFNEQFF. The V gene is TRBV10-2, the J gene TRBJ2-1; D gene ambiguous. The germline gives CDR1 WSHSY, CDR2 SAAADI. The CDR3 contains 18 residues. The V end lost 3 bases, the J end lost 6 bases, and 24 bases lay between the germline ends.

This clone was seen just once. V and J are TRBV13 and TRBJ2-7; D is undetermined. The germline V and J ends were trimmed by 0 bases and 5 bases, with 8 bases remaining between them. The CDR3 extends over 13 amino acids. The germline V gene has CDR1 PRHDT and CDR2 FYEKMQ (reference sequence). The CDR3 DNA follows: TGTGCCAGCAGCTTAGGTCGGGTAGACGAGCAGTACTTC. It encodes CASSLGRVDEQYF.

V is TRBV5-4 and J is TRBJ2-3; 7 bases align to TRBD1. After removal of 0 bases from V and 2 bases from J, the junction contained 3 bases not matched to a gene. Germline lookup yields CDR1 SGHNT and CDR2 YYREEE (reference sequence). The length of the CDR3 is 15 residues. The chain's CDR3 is CASSLDRGATDTQYF. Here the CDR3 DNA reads TGTGCCAGCAGCTTGGACAGGGGAGCCACAGATACGCAGTATTTT.

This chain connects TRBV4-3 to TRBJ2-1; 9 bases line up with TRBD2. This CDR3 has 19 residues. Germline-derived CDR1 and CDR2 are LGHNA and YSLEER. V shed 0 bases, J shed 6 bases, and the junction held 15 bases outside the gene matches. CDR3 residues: CASSQDPGGGGCLTNEQFF. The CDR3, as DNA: TGCGCCAGCAGCCAAGATCCCGGCGGGGGGGGTTGCTTAACCAATGAGCAGTTCTTC.

The CDR3 DNA follows: TGTGCCAGCTCACTGCAGGGAGGCCATTACAATGAGCAGTTCTTC. This codes for CASSLQGGHYNEQFF. V is TRBV18 and J is TRBJ2-1; weak D call: TRBD2 (6 bases). V was trimmed by 4 bases and J by 4 bases, leaving 14 bases between them. The germline CDR1 and CDR2 sequences are KGHSH and LQKENI. The CDR3 totals 15 residues.

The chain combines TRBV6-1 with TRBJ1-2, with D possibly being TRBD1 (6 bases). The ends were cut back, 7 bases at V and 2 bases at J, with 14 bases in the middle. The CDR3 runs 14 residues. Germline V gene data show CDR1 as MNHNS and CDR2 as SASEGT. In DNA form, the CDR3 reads TGTGCCAGCAAAACAGGGAGTCTAAACTATGGCTACACCTTC. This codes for CASKTGSLNYGYTF.

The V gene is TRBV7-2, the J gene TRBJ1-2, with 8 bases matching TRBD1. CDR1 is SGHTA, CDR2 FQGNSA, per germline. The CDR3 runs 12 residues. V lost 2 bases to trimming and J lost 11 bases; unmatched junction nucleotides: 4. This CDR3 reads CASSLQGAKYTF. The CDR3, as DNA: TGTGCCAGCAGCTTACAGGGGGCTAAGTACACCTTC.

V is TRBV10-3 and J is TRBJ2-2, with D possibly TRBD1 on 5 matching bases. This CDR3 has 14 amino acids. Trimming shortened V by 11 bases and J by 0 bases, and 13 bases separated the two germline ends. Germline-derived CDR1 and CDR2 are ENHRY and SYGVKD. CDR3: CASTASSNTGELFF. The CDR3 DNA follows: TGTGCCTCGACAGCGAGCTCGAACACCGGGGAGCTGTTTTTT.

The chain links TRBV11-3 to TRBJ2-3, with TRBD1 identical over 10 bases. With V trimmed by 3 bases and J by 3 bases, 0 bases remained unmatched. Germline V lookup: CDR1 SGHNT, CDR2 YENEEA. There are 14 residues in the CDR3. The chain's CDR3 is CASSLGQGTDTQYF. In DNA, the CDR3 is TGTGCCAGCAGCTTGGGACAGGGGACAGATACGCAGTATTTT.

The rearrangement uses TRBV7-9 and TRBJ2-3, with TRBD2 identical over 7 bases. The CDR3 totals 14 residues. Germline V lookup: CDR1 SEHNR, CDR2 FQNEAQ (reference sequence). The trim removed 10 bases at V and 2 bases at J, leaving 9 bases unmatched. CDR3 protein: CATQAAGITDTQYF. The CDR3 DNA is TGTGCCACCCAGGCAGCGGGGATCACAGATACGCAGTATTTT.

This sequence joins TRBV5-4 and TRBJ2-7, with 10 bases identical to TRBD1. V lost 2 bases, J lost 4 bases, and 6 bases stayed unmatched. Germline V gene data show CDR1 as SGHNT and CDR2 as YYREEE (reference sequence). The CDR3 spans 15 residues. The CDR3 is CASSLPGQGIYEQYF. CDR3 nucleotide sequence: TGTGCCAGCAGCTTACCGGGACAGGGGATATACGAGCAGTACTTC.

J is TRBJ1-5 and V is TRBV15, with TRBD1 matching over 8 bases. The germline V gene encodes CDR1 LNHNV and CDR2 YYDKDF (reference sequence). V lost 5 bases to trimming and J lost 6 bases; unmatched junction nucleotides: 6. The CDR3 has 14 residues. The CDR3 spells CATSRGTGFQPQHF. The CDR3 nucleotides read TGTGCCACCAGCCGCGGGACAGGATTTCAGCCCCAGCATTTT.

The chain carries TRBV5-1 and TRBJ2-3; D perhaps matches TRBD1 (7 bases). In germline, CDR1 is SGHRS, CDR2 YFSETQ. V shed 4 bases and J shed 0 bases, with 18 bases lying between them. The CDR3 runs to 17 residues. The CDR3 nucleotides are TGCGCCAGCAGCCCGCAGGGGGGCAGGGGTAGCACAGATACGCAGTATTTT. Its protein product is CASSPQGGRGSTDTQYF.

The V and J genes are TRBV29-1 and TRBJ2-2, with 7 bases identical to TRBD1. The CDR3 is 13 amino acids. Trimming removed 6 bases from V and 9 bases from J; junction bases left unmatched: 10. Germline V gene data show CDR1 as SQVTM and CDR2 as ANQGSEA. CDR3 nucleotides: TGCAGCGTGTACTCAGGGGGTTATCGGGAGCTGTTTTTT. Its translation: CSVYSGGYRELFF.